This section outlines one TCR beta chain sequence together with its context. Only in-frame clones appear in the TCRdb table, and some are missing; sequencing was by immunoSEQ multiplex PCR. The table has some 300,000 clones, 70% to 90% seen once. CDR1 is SGHVS and CDR2 is FQNEAQ in the germline V gene. The CDR3 extends over 13 amino acids. The V gene lost 0 bases and the J gene lost 12 bases, with 12 bases spanning the gap. These data come from a study of blood T cell repertoires in COVID-19. Study-level information: T cells, B-cell-depleted T cells, or PBMCs provided the cDNA or gDNA that served as material.

The chain employs TRBV7-8 and TRBJ2-1; D may be TRBD2 (6 bases). Sequencing input: peripheral blood. The clonotype originates from a young woman who had recovered from COVID-19. CDR3 loop: CASSLAGTLGQFF. CDR3 sequence (DNA): TGTGCCAGCAGCTTAGCGGGGACTTTAGGGCAGTTCTTC.